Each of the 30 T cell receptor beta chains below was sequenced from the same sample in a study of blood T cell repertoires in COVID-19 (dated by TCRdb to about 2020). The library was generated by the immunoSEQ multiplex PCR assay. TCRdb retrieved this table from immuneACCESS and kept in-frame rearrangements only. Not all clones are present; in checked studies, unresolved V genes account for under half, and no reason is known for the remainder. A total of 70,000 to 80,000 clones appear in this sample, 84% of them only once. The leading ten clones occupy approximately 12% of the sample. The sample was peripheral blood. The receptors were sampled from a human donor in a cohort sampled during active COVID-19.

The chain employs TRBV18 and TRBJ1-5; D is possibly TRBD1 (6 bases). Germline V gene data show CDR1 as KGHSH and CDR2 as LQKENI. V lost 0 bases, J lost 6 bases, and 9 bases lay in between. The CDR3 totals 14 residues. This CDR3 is CASSPPGGLQPQHF. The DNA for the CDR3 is TGTGCCAGCTCACCACCGGGGGGGCTTCAGCCCCAGCATTTT.

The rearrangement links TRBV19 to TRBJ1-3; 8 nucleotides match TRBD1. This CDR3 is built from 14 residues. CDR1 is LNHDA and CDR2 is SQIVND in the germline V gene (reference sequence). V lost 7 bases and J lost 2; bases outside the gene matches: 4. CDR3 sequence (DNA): TGTGCCAGTACCCAGGGGGCGGCTGGAAACACCATATATTTT. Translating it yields CASTQGAAGNTIYF.

The CDR3 is CASSEGGTHYGYTF. In DNA form, the CDR3 reads TGTGCCAGCAGTGAAGGAGGGACTCACTATGGCTACACCTTC. The chain is built from TRBV6-1 and TRBJ1-2; maybe TRBD1 (5 bases). CDR3 length: 14 amino acids. Trimming removed 1 base from V and 3 bases from J, with 9 bases in between. Per germline, CDR1 MNHNS and CDR2 SASEGT.

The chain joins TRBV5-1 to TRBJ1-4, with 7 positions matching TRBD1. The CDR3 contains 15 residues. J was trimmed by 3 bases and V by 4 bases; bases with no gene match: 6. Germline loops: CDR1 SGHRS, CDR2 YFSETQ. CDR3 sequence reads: CASSAAGTANEKLFF. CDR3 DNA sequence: TGCGCCAGCAGCGCCGCAGGGACAGCTAATGAAAAACTGTTTTTT.

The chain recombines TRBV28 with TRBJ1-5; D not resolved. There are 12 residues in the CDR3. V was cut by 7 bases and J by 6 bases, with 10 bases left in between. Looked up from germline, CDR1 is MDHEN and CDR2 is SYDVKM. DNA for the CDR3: TGTGCCAGCACAGAGTCGGGTCAGCCCCAGCATTTT. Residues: CASTESGQPQHF.

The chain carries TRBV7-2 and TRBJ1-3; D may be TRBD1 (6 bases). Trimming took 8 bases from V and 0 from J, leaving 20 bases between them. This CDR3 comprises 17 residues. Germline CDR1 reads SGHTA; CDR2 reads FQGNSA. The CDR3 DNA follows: TGTGCCAGCGCTCTAGGGGGATCAGGGCCCTCTGGAAACACCATATATTTT. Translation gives CASALGGSGPSGNTIYF.

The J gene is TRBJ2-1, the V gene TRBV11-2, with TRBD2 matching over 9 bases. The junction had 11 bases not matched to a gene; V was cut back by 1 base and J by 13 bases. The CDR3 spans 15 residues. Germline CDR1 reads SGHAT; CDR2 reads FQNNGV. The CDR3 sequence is CASSLVGPSGTPQFF. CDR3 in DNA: TGTGCCAGCAGCTTAGTGGGTCCTAGCGGGACCCCCCAGTTCTTC.

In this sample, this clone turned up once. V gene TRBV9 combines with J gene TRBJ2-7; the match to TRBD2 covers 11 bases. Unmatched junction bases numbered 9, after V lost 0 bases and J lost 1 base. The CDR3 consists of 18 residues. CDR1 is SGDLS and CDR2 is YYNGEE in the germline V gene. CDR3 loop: CASSVGWSGTSGSYEQYF. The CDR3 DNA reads TGTGCCAGCAGCGTAGGATGGTCAGGGACTAGCGGATCCTACGAGCAGTACTTC.

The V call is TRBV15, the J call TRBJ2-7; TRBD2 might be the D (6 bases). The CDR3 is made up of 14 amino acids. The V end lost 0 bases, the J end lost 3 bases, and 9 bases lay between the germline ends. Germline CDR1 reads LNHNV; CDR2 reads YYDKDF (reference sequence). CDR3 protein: CATSREGGGYEQYF. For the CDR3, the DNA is TGTGCCACCAGCAGAGAGGGGGGAGGCTACGAGCAGTACTTC.

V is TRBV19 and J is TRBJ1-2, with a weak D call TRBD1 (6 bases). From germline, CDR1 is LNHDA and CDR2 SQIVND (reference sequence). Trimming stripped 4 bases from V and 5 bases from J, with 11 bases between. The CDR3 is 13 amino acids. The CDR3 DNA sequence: TGTGCCAGTAGTAGGACAGAGGTGTATGGCTACACCTTC. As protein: CASSRTEVYGYTF.

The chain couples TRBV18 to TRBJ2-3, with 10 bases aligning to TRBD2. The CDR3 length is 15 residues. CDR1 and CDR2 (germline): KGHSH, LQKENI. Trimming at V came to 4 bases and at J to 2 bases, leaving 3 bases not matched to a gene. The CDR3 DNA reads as TGTGCCAGCTCACGTGGACTAGCGGCCACAGATACGCAGTATTTT. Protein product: CASSRGLAATDTQYF.

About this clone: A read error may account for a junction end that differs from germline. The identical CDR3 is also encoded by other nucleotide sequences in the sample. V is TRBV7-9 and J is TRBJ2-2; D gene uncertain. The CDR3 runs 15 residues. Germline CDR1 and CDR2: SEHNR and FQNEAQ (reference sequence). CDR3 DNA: TGCGCCAGCAGCCCTGGCACCGGGTTGTACGGGGAGCTGTTTTTT. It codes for CASSPGTGLYGELFF.

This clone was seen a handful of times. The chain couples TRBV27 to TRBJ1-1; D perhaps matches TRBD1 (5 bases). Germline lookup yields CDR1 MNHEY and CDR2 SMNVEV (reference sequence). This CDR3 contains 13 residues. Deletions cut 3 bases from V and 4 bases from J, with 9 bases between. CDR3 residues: CASSFDGGTEAFF. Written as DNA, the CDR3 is TGTGCCAGCAGTTTCGACGGGGGCACTGAAGCTTTCTTT.

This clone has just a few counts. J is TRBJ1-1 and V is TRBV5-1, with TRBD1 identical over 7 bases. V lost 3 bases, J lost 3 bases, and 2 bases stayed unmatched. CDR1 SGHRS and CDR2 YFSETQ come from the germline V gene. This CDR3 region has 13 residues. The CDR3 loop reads CASSYRGDTEAFF. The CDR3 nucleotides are TGCGCCAGCAGCTACAGGGGTGACACTGAAGCTTTCTTT.

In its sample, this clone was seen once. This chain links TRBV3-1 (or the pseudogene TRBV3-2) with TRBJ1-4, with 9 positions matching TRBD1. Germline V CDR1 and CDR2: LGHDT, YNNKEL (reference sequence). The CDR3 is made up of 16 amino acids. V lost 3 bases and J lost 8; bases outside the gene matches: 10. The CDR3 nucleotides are TGTGCCAGCAGCCATCCGACAGGGGGAACCTTCGAAAAACTGTTTTTT. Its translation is CASSHPTGGTFEKLFF.

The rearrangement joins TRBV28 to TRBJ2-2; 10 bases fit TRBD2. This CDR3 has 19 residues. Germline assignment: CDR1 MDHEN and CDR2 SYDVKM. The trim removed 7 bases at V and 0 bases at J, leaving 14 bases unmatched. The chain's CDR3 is CASKGGSLAGPANTGELFF. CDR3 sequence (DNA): TGTGCCAGCAAGGGCGGTTCACTAGCGGGACCTGCGAACACCGGGGAGCTGTTTTTT. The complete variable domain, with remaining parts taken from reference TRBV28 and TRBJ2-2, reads DVKVTQSSRYLVKRTGEKVFLECVQDMDHENMFWYRQDPGLGLRLIYFSYDVKMKEKGDIPEGYSVSREKKERFSLILESASTNQTSMYLCASKGGSLAGPANTGELFFGEGSRLTVL.

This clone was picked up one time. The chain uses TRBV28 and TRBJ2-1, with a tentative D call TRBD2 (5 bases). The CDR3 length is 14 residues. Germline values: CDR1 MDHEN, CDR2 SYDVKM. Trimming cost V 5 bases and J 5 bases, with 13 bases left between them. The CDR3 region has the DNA TGTGCCAGCAGTCGCCCTACAGCGGACAATGAGCAGTTCTTC. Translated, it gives CASSRPTADNEQFF.

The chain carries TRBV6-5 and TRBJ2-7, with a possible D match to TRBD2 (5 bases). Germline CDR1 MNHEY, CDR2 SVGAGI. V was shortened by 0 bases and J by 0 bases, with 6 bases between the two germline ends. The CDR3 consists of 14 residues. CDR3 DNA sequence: TGTGCCAGCAGTTACTCAGGGAGCTCCTACGAGCAGTACTTC. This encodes CASSYSGSSYEQYF.

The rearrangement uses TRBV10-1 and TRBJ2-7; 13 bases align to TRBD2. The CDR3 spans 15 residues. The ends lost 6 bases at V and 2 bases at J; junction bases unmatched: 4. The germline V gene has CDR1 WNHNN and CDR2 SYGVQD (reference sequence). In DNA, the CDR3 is TGCGCCAGCAGCAGACTAGCGGGAGGAACCTACGAGCAGTACTTC. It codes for CASSRLAGGTYEQYF.

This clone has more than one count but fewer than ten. Written as DNA, the CDR3 is TGTGCCAGCAGCCCCACTACGGGACAGTTATACGAGCAGTACTTC. It encodes CASSPTTGQLYEQYF. The chain carries TRBV5-8 and TRBJ2-7; 7 positions match TRBD1. Germline CDR1 SGHTS, CDR2 YDEGEE. This CDR3 is 15 amino acids long. With 4 bases clipped from V and 4 bases from J, the junction kept 11 bases outside the gene matches.

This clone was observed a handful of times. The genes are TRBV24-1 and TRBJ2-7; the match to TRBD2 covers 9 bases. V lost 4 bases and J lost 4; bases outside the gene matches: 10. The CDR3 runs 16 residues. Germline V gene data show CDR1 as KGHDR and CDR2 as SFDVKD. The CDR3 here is CATSDEQGSGRYEQYF. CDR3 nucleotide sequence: TGTGCCACCAGTGACGAACAGGGGAGCGGGAGGTACGAGCAGTACTTC.

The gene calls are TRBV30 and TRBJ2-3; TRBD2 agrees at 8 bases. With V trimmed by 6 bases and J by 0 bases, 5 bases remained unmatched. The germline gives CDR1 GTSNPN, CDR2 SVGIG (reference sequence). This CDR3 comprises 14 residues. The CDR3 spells CACGVAGSTDTQYF. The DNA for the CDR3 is TGTGCCTGTGGGGTAGCGGGGAGCACAGATACGCAGTATTTT.

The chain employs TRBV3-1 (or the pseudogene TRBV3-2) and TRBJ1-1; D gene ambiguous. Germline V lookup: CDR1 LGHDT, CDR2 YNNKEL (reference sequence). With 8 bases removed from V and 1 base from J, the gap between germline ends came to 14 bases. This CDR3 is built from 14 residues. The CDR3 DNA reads TGTGCCAGCTCCAGCTGGGAGCGGAACACTGAAGCTTTCTTT. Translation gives CASSSWERNTEAFF.

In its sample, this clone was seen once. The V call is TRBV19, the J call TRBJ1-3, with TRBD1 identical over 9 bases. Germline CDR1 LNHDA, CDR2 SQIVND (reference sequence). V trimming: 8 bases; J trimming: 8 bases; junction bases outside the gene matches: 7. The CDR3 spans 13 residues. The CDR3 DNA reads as TGTGCCAGTGGCCGGGACAGGGTGGACACCATATATTTT. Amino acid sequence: CASGRDRVDTIYF. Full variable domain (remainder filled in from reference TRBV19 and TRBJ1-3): DGGITQSPKYLFRKEGQNVTLSCEQNLNHDAMYWYRQDPGQGLRLIYYSQIVNDFQKGDIAEGYSVSREKKESFPLTVTSAQKNPTAFYLCASGRDRVDTIYFGEGSWLTVV.

The CDR3 spells CASSQGQGKYF. In DNA, the CDR3 is TGCGCCAGCAGCCAAGGACAGGGGAAGTACTTC. V and J are TRBV4-1 and TRBJ2-7; 8 bases map to TRBD1. The CDR3 is 11 amino acids. CDR1 MGHRA and CDR2 YSYEKL come from the germline V gene. The V segment lost 1 base and the J segment 11 bases; nucleotides outside the gene matches: 1.

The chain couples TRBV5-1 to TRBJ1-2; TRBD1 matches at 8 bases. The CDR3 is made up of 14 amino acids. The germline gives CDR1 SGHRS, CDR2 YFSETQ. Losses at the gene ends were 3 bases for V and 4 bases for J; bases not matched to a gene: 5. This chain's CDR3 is CASSSGQGSYGYTF. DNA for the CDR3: TGCGCCAGCAGCTCAGGACAGGGCTCCTATGGCTACACCTTC.

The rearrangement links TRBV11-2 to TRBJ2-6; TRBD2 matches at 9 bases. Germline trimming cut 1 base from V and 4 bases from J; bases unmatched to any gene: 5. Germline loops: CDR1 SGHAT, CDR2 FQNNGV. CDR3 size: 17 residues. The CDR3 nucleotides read TGTGCCAGCAGCTTAGTGGCGGGGGGGGCCGGGGCCAACGTCCTGACTTTC. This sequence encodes CASSLVAGGAGANVLTF.

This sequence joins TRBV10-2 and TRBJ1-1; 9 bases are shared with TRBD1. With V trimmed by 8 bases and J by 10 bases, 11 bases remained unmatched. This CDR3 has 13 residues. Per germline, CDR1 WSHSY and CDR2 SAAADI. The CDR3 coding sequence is TGCGCCAGCTCGGCGGACAGGGGATTTATAGCTTTCTTT. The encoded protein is CASSADRGFIAFF.

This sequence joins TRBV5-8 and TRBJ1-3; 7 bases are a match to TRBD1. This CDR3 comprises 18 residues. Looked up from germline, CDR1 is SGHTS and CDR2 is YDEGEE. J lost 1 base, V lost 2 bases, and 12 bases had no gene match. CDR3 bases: TGTGCCAGCAGCTTTCCTGGAACAGGGGTAAAGTCTGGAAACACCATATATTTT. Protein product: CASSFPGTGVKSGNTIYF. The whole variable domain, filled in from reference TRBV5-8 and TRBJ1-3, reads EAGVTQSPTHLIKTRGQQATLRCSPISGHTSVYWYQQALGLGLQFLLWYDEGEERNRGNFPPRFSGRQFPNYSSELNVNALELEDSALYLCASSFPGTGVKSGNTIYFGEGSWLTVV.

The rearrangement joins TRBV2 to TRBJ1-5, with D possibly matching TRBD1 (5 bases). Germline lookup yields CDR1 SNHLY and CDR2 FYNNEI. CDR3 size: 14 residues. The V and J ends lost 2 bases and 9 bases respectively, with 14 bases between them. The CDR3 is CASSEYQGRWPQHF. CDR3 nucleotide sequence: TGTGCCAGCAGTGAATACCAGGGTAGGTGGCCCCAGCATTTT.